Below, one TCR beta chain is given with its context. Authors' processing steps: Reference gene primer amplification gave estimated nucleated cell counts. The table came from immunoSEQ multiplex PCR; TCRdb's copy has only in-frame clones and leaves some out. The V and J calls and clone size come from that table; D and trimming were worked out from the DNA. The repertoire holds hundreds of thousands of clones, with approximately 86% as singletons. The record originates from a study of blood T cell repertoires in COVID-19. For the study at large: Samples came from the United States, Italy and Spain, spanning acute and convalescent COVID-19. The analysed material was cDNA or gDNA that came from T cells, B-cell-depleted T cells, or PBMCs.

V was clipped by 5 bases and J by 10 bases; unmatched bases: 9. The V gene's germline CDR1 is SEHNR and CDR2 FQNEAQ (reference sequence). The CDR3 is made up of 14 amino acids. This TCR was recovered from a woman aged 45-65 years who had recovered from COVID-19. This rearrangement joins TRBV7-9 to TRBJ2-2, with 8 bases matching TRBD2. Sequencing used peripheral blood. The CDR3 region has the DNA TGTGCCAGCAGCCCCCGCGGGGGGACGTTGGAGCTGTTTTTT. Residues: CASSPRGGTLELFF.